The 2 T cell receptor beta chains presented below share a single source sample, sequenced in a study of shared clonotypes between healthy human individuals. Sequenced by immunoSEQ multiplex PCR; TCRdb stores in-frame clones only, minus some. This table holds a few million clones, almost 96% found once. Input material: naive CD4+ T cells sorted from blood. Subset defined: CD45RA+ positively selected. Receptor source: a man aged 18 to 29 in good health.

CDR3 loop: CASTPVGGANTGELFF. The CDR3 DNA sequence: TGTGCCAGCACACCTGTAGGGGGGGCAAACACCGGGGAGCTGTTTTTT. The rearrangement links TRBV7-3 to TRBJ2-2; maybe TRBD2 (7 bases). This CDR3 is 16 amino acids long. The germline CDR1 and CDR2 sequences are SGHTA and FQGTGA. The V and J ends lost 7 bases and 2 bases respectively, with 17 bases between them.

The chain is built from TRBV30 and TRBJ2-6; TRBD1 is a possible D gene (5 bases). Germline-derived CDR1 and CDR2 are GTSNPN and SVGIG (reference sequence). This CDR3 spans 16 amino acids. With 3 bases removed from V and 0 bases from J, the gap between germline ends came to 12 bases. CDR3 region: CAWRGAQLSGANVLTF. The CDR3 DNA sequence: TGTGCCTGGAGAGGGGCACAGCTCTCTGGGGCCAACGTCCTGACTTTC.